The entry below describes one T cell receptor (beta chain). It lacks a known antigen. Base-call qualities are not available, and no considerably larger clone is one nucleotide away. The data originate from a study of T cell responses to AZD1222 COVID-19 vaccine (dated by TCRdb to 2020 to 2022). With respect to the entire study: TCR sequencing was performed for some 250 trial participants, of whom around 210 were given two doses of AZD1222 and some 25 were given two doses of MenACWY control vaccine. Trial participants were enrolled by age into subgroups of 18-55, 56-69 and 70-plus years, and roughly 150, 30 and 60 TCR-sequenced participants, respectively, were included in these subgroups.

The V end loses 7 bases and the J end loses 8 bases, and a stretch of 20 bases separates them. Counted from cysteine to phenylalanine, this CDR3 has 14 amino acids. This entry keeps only the CDR3 DNA: 42 bases, framed from base 1. The CDR1 and CDR2 encoded by the germline V gene are SGHRS and YFSETQ. The meaning of the sample's time point label: baseline before first vaccination. Reading the label with the study, this specimen's treatment or condition is: meningococcal conjugate vaccine given as trial control. The vaccinee samples were drawn from two UK trials, COV001 and COV002, one of which was a single-blind randomized controlled phase 2/3 trial testing AZD1222 (ChAdOx1 nCoV-19) in healthy adults. For TCRbeta chain sequencing, PBMC samples from trial participants were taken at day 0 and at day 28 after the second dose. Findings and caveats that apply to the study as a whole: Reportedly, close to half of the unique spike-specific TCRs recognized epitopes lying outside the regions that are mutated in the B.1.351 and B.1.1.7 variants. The vaccine-associated CD4 TCRs covered the entire spike protein, and the dominant responses fell in regions 160-218 and 743-854. No day 14 peak-response samples were available, so repertoires were characterized only after the peak T cell response. In the small 56-69-year group, the increase in depth fell short of significance, most likely because of low power. A significant rise in spike-specific TCR breadth and depth was observed after two AZD1222 doses relative to day 0 and relative to MenACWY recipients. Conclusions about previously exposed vaccinees were limited because only six AZD1222 recipients were SARS-CoV-2 seropositive at baseline. Most participants were white British and females outnumbered males, and the authors suggested that clonal diversity may have been underestimated.

The CDR3 regions of human TCRbeta chains were subjected to immunosequencing. Under the source paper's analysis protocol: TCRs in the repertoires were matched against a reference library of SARS-CoV-2-specific TCRs that had been generated with the MIRA antigen-specificity platform. Breadth was defined as the fraction of unique TCRs that were SARS-CoV-2-associated, and depth was defined as the fraction of total T cells that were SARS-CoV-2-associated. Using the MIRA data, each spike-specific TCR was assigned both to the spike region to which the TCR was reactive and to a CD4 or CD8 class. Log10-transformed breadth and depth values were compared by one-way ANOVA with Sidak's multiple comparisons tests. TCRdb provides this immuneACCESS table in a form limited to in-frame rearrangements. Some clones are lacking; in checked studies, under half of them reflect an unresolved V gene, and why the rest are absent is not known. V, J and clone size are taken as reported in that table, and D and trimming were inferred from the DNA itself. Recorded for this sample are around 53,000 clones; roughly 85% of them occurred a single time. The ten largest make up approximately 19% of the sample.

The chain links TRBV5-1 with TRBJ2-3; the D gene identity is not certain. This TCR derives from an adult in good health. Material: peripheral blood, obtained on day 0 of MenACWY control vaccination. Read as DNA, the sequence is TGCGCCAGCCGCGCTACCCCGACCCCTGGTACGCAGTATTTT. It specifies CASRATPTPGTQYF.